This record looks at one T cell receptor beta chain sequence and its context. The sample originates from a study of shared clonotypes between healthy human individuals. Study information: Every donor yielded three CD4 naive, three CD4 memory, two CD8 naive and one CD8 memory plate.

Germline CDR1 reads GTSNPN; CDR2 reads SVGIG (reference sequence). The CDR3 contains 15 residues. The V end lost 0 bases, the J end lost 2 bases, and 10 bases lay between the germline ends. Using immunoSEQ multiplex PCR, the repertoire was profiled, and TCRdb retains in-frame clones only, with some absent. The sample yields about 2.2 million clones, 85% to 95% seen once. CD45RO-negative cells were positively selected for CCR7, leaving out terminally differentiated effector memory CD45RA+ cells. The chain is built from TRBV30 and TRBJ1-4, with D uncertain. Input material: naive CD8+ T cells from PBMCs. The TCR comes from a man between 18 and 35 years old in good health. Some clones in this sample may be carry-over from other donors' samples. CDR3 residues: CAWSVGVRTNEKLFF. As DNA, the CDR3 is TGTGCCTGGAGTGTCGGTGTCAGGACTAATGAAAAACTGTTTTTT. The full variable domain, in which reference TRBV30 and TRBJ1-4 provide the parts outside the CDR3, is SQTIHQWPATLVQPVGSPLSLECTVEGTSNPNLYWYRQAAGRGLQLLFYSVGIGQISSEVPQNLSASRPQDRQFILSSKKLLLSDSGFYLCAWSVGVRTNEKLFFGSGTQLSVL.